One sample yielded the 22 T cell receptor beta chains listed below, sequenced in a study of T cells expressing NK-cell markers. TCRdb re-called the 5' RACE reads; one entry per CDR3 protein, DNA not given. Its table records some 450,000 distinct CDR3 sequences. Sample: blood T cells: a sorted CD56 or NKG2C T cell subset, CD4+ or CD8+ T cells, or bulk PBMC T cells (not recorded which). The source of these receptors is a woman between 18 and 69 years old in good health.

The chain uses TRBV27 and TRBJ2-1; there is no DNA to check the TCRdb D call of TRBD1. The CDR3 is 13 amino acids. Germline values: CDR1 MNHEY, CDR2 SMNVEV (reference sequence). The CDR3 protein is CASSPLTGHEQFF.

The V call is TRBV12-3 or TRBV12-4, the J call TRBJ1-1; TCRdb selects TRBD1, and the lack of DNA leaves this call unchecked. This CDR3 has 16 amino acids. CDR3 sequence: CASSPGQGALNTEAFF.

The chain has TRBV4-2 and TRBJ2-7; lacking DNA, the TRBD2 call made by TCRdb goes unchecked. CDR1 and CDR2 from the germline V gene are LGHNA and YNFKEQ. The CDR3 loop spans 13 amino acids. The CDR3: CASSPYEGGEQYF.

This chain joins TRBV12-3 or TRBV12-4 and TRBJ2-6; the TCRdb call, TRBD1, lacks DNA for checking. The CDR3 spans 16 residues. CDR3 in amino acids: CASRWDSPSGANVLTF.

The V call is TRBV4-2, the J call TRBJ2-1; the D call of TRBD1 rests on TCRdb alone, since no DNA is present to check it. This CDR3 is built from 16 residues. Germline loops: CDR1 LGHNA, CDR2 YNFKEQ. The CDR3 loop reads CASSQGFGGEDNEQFF.

The J gene is TRBJ2-1, the V gene TRBV5-5. The CDR3 runs to 15 residues. Germline CDR1 is SGHKS and CDR2 is YYEKEE (reference sequence). CDR3 in amino acids: CASSLDRSPYNEQFF.

CDR3 sequence: CASSLARGLGEQFF. The chain employs TRBV6-2 or TRBV6-3 and TRBJ2-1; no DNA is available, so the TRBD1 call from TCRdb remains unchecked. The CDR3 runs 14 residues. Germline CDR1 MNHEY, CDR2 SVGEGT.

The V and J genes are TRBV9 and TRBJ2-1; no DNA is available, so the TRBD1 call from TCRdb remains unchecked. This CDR3 spans 14 amino acids. CDR1 and CDR2 from the germline V gene are SGDLS and YYNGEE. The CDR3 protein is CASSVGSGVDEQFF.

This chain uses TRBV5-1 with TRBJ2-1; TCRdb lists TRBD2, though no DNA is available to test this call. CDR1 and CDR2 from the germline V gene are SGHRS and YFSETQ. The CDR3 consists of 13 residues. The CDR3 spells CASSLTGGHEQFF.

V usage is TRBV24-1 and J usage is TRBJ2-1; with no DNA, the TCRdb D assignment of TRBD1 cannot be verified. CDR1 and CDR2 (germline): KGHDR, SFDVKD. The CDR3 spans 15 residues. Here the CDR3 reads CATSGDRGLGNEQFF.

The rearrangement links TRBV9 to TRBJ2-3. The CDR3 has 13 residues. Germline assignment: CDR1 SGDLS and CDR2 YYNGEE. The CDR3 sequence is CASSVGLGDTQYF. The full variable domain, rest sourced from reference TRBV9 and TRBJ2-3, is DSGVTQTPKHLITATGQRVTLRCSPRSGDLSVYWYQQSLDQGLQFLIQYYNGEERAKGNILERFSAQQFPDLHSELNLSSLELGDSALYFCASSVGLGDTQYFGPGTRLTVL.

This chain joins TRBV19 and TRBJ1-6. There are 14 residues in the CDR3. The V gene's germline CDR1 is LNHDA and CDR2 SQIVND (reference sequence). The CDR3 loop reads CATRASSYNSPLHF.

The chain is built from TRBV7-2 and TRBJ2-3. The CDR3 has 13 residues. Germline V gives CDR1 SGHTA, CDR2 FQGNSA. CDR3 sequence: CASSFQATDTQYF. Together with reference TRBV7-2 and TRBJ2-3, the CDR3 gives the full variable domain: GAGVSQSPSNKVTEKGKDVELRCDPISGHTALYWYRQSLGQGLEFLIYFQGNSAPDKSGLPSDRFSAERTGGSVSTLTIQRTQQEDSAVYLCASSFQATDTQYFGPGTRLTVL.

The V call is TRBV5-6, the J call TRBJ1-5; the D call from TCRdb, TRBD1, cannot be confirmed without DNA. Germline-derived CDR1 and CDR2 are SGHDT and YYEEEE. The CDR3 consists of 15 residues. CDR3: CASSPRGQGGQPQHF.

This chain joins TRBV6-5 and TRBJ2-1; TCRdb reports TRBD2, a call that lacks DNA to check it against. Per germline, CDR1 MNHEY and CDR2 SVGAGI. This CDR3 region has 19 residues. The CDR3 is CARSYRPVGDSSSYNEQFF.

The chain has TRBV6-4 and TRBJ1-1. There are 13 residues in the CDR3. CDR1 and CDR2 from the germline V gene are MRHNA and SNTAGT. The CDR3 sequence is CASSDSGNTEAFF.

The genes are TRBV3-1 and TRBJ2-1; TCRdb's D call, TRBD2, is unchecked because there is no DNA. The germline CDR1 and CDR2 sequences are LGHDT and YNNKEL (reference sequence). This CDR3 has 16 residues. The chain's CDR3 is CASSLIAGTSGNEQFF.

The J gene is TRBJ2-2, the V gene TRBV5-1; TCRdb lists TRBD1, though no DNA is available to test this call. The CDR3 has 16 amino acids. CDR1 is SGHRS, CDR2 YFSETQ, per germline. The CDR3 sequence is CASSLRQGSGTGELFF.

This rearrangement joins TRBV20-1 to TRBJ2-7; TCRdb's assignment of TRBD1 cannot be checked, as there is no DNA. The CDR3 spans 13 residues. Germline loops: CDR1 DFQATT, CDR2 SNEGSKA (reference sequence). This chain's CDR3 is CSGVRQGQEEQYF.

The chain carries TRBV7-3 and TRBJ2-1; the D call from TCRdb, TRBD2, cannot be confirmed without DNA. Germline loops: CDR1 SGHTA, CDR2 FQGTGA. There are 15 residues in the CDR3. CDR3 in amino acids: CASSLMASGYNEQFF.

V is TRBV5-4 and J is TRBJ2-3; as DNA is missing, the TRBD2 call by TCRdb cannot be tested. The CDR3 length is 15 residues. Germline V gene lookup returns CDR1 SGHNT and CDR2 YYREEE (reference sequence). The CDR3: CASSLLPDHTDTQYF.

The chain links TRBV27 to TRBJ2-5; there is no DNA to check the TCRdb D call of TRBD2. The germline CDR1 and CDR2 sequences are MNHEY and SMNVEV (reference sequence). This CDR3 comprises 15 residues. CDR3 in amino acids: CASSLSGVAFQTQYF.